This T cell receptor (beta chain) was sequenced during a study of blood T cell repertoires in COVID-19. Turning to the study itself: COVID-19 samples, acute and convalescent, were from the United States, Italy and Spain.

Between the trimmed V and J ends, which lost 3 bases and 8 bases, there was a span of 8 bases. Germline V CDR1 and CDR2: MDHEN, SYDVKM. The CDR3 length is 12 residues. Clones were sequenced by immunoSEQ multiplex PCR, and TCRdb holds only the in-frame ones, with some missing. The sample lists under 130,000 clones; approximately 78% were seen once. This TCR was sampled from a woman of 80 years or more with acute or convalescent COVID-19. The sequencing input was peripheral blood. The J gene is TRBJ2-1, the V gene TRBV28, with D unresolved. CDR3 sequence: CASSLRSYEQFF. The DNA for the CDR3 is TGTGCCAGCAGTTTGCGGAGCTATGAGCAGTTCTTC.